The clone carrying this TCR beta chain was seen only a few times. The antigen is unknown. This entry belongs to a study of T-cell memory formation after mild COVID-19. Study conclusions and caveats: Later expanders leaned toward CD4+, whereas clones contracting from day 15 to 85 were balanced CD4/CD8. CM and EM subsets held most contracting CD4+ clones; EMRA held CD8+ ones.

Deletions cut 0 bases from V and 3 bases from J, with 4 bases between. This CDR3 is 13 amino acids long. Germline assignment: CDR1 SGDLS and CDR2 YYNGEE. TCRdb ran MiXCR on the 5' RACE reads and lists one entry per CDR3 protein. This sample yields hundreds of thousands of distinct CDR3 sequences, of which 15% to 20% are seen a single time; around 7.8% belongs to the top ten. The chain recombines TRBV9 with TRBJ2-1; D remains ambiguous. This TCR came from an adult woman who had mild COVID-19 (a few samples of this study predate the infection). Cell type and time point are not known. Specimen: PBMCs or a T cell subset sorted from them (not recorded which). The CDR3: CASSVEGYNEQFF. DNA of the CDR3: TGTGCCAGCAGCGTAGAGGGCTACAATGAGCAGTTCTTC.